Shown below are 23 T cell receptor beta chains from a single sample sequenced in a study of OX40 agonist ivuxolimab in advanced cancers. Assay: immunoSEQ multiplex PCR; the TCRdb copy retains only in-frame clones and omits some. This sample carries around 69,000 clones, about 85% of them seen once, and the ten largest clones take roughly 3%. The sequences come from CD4+ or CD8+ T cells sorted from blood, collected in a trial of the OX40 agonist ivuxolimab. These receptors were obtained from an adult with an advanced solid tumor such as melanoma, head and neck, liver or kidney cancer.

The genes are TRBV12-5 and TRBJ2-7, with D hard to call. Per germline, CDR1 LGHNT and CDR2 FRNRAP. This CDR3 has 18 amino acids. Between the trimmed V and J ends, which lost 4 bases and 0 bases, there was a span of 22 bases. CDR3 DNA: TGTGCTAGTGGTTCCTCCCTGATTGGCGGAAAGATCTCCTACGAGCAGTACTTC. It yields the protein CASGSSLIGGKISYEQYF.

Only one count was recorded for this clone. CDR3 loop: CASTPEKGTRQGYGYTF. The CDR3 nucleotides are TGTGCCAGCACCCCCGAGAAGGGGACGCGGCAGGGCTATGGCTACACCTTC. The chain employs TRBV5-6 and TRBJ1-2; possible D gene TRBD1, 5 bases. With 6 bases removed from V and 4 bases from J, the gap between germline ends came to 25 bases. Germline-derived CDR1 and CDR2 are SGHDT and YYEEEE. CDR3 length: 17 amino acids. The full variable domain, with the rest looked up from reference TRBV5-6 and TRBJ1-2, is DAGVTQSPTHLIKTRGQQVTLRCSPKSGHDTVSWYQQALGQGPQFIFQYYEEEERQRGNFPDRFSGHQFPNYSSELNVNALLLGDSALYLCASTPEKGTRQGYGYTFGSGTRLTVV.

This clone appeared a few times. The V gene is TRBV27, the J gene TRBJ1-5; 7 bases fit TRBD1. The J segment lost 2 bases and the V segment lost 3 bases, leaving 1 base of the junction unmatched. The CDR3 has 14 residues. Germline V gene lookup returns CDR1 MNHEY and CDR2 SMNVEV (reference sequence). This chain's CDR3 is CASSFQGGNQPQHF. The CDR3 DNA is TGTGCCAGCAGTTTCCAGGGGGGCAATCAGCCCCAGCATTTT.

The rearrangement links TRBV9 to TRBJ2-5; weak D call: TRBD2 (6 bases). The CDR3 contains 15 residues. Per the germline V gene, CDR1 is SGDLS and CDR2 is YYNGEE. V was shortened by 4 bases and J by 10 bases, with 23 bases between the two germline ends. The CDR3 loop is CASSTTGTPWADQYF. The CDR3 nucleotides read TGTGCCAGCAGCACGACCGGGACTCCCTGGGCGGACCAGTACTTC. The entire variable domain, with the rest obtained from reference TRBV9 and TRBJ2-5, is as follows: DSGVTQTPKHLITATGQRVTLRCSPRSGDLSVYWYQQSLDQGLQFLIQYYNGEERAKGNILERFSAQQFPDLHSELNLSSLELGDSALYFCASSTTGTPWADQYFGPGTRLLVL.

This rearrangement joins TRBV27 to TRBJ1-6, with D possibly TRBD1 on 6 matching bases. The length of the CDR3 is 19 residues. The germline V gene encodes CDR1 MNHEY and CDR2 SMNVEV (reference sequence). Trimming removed 6 bases from V and 7 bases from J, with 28 bases in between. CDR3 loop: CASRLMRGRGLLPNSPLHF. The CDR3, as DNA: TGTGCCAGCAGGCTAATGCGGGGGCGCGGCCTGCTCCCCAATTCACCCCTCCACTTT.

The chain couples TRBV18 to TRBJ2-2; D may be TRBD1 (5 bases). Trimming cost V 0 bases and J 6 bases, with 5 bases left between them. This CDR3 has 13 amino acids. Germline V CDR1 and CDR2: KGHSH, LQKENI. CDR3 DNA: TGTGCCAGCTCACCACCAGGGGCCGGGGAGCTGTTTTTT. This sequence encodes CASSPPGAGELFF.

This rearrangement joins TRBV27 to TRBJ2-3; D is perhaps TRBD2 (6 bases). This CDR3 comprises 15 residues. Germline loops: CDR1 MNHEY, CDR2 SMNVEV (reference sequence). Trimming stripped 8 bases from V and 2 bases from J, with 17 bases between. The CDR3 sequence: CASSLGTHYTDTQYF. The DNA for the CDR3 is TGTGCCAGCTCCTTGGGGACTCACTACACAGATACGCAGTATTTT.

This chain joins TRBV7-8 and TRBJ1-2; D is ambiguous. CDR1 SGHVS and CDR2 FQNEAQ come from the germline V gene. The CDR3 consists of 13 residues. V lost 6 bases, J lost 7 bases, and 15 bases lay in between. CDR3 coding DNA: TGTGCCAGCAGTTCCCGGGTCGAACTTGGCTACACCTTC. Amino acids: CASSSRVELGYTF.

In its sample, this clone was seen a few times. The genes are TRBV30 and TRBJ1-1; D gene unclear. V was cut by 1 base and J by 5 bases, with 14 bases left in between. CDR1 GTSNPN and CDR2 SVGIG come from the germline V gene (reference sequence). The CDR3 sequence is 14 residues long. The CDR3 nucleotides read TGTGCCTGGAGTGATAGGCGGACGGCGACTGAAGCTTTCTTT. Amino acids: CAWSDRRTATEAFF. Complete variable domain (other parts from reference TRBV30 and TRBJ1-1): SQTIHQWPATLVQPVGSPLSLECTVEGTSNPNLYWYRQAAGRGLQLLFYSVGIGQISSEVPQNLSASRPQDRQFILSSKKLLLSDSGFYLCAWSDRRTATEAFFGQGTRLTVV.

This clone appeared once. V and J are TRBV11-2 and TRBJ2-7, with a weak D call TRBD2 (6 bases). The CDR3 runs to 17 residues. V was cut by 2 bases and J by 2 bases, with 19 bases left in between. Germline values: CDR1 SGHAT, CDR2 FQNNGV. CDR3 in amino acids: CASSLFPEGPGTYEQYF. CDR3 DNA sequence: TGTGCCAGCAGCTTATTCCCGGAGGGGCCAGGCACCTACGAGCAGTACTTC. The full variable domain, in which reference TRBV11-2 and TRBJ2-7 provide the parts outside the CDR3, is EAGVAQSPRYKIIEKRQSVAFWCNPISGHATLYWYQQILGQGPKLLIQFQNNGVVDDSQLPKDRFSAERLKGVDSTLKIQPAKLEDSAVYLCASSLFPEGPGTYEQYFGPGTRLTVT.

The table lists this clone with a few counts. The chain links TRBV9 to TRBJ2-3, with TRBD2 identical over 9 bases. Germline loops: CDR1 SGDLS, CDR2 YYNGEE. V shed 0 bases, J shed 5 bases, and the junction held 4 bases outside the gene matches. This CDR3 has 15 residues. The CDR3 loop is CASSVAAGGVDTQYF. CDR3 DNA: TGTGCCAGCAGCGTAGCGGCGGGAGGGGTAGATACGCAGTATTTT.

The genes are TRBV19 and TRBJ1-5; the D is unclear. The CDR3 runs to 12 residues. Per germline, CDR1 LNHDA and CDR2 SQIVND (reference sequence). The germline V and J ends were trimmed by 11 bases and 6 bases, with 14 bases remaining between them. CDR3 residues: CAAGRGTQPQHF. The CDR3 region has the DNA TGTGCCGCCGGGCGCGGTACTCAGCCCCAGCATTTT.

The chain is built from TRBV19 and TRBJ1-3; D remains unclear. This CDR3 spans 17 amino acids. Trimming removed 2 bases at V and 0 bases at J, with 14 bases between. Germline values: CDR1 LNHDA, CDR2 SQIVND (reference sequence). The DNA of the CDR3 is TGTGCCAGTAGTATAAGGTCTCGGGATCGCTCTGGAAACACCATATATTTT. Translation gives CASSIRSRDRSGNTIYF.

This sequence joins TRBV9 and TRBJ2-3, with TRBD2 matching over 11 bases. V lost 3 bases and J lost 0; bases outside the gene matches: 9. Germline CDR1 is SGDLS and CDR2 is YYNGEE. CDR3 size: 18 residues. CDR3 bases: TGTGCCAGCAGCGCCACTAGCGGGAGCGGTGGTAGCACAGATACGCAGTATTTT. This gives the protein CASSATSGSGGSTDTQYF.

This rearrangement joins TRBV2 to TRBJ2-4; D not resolved. Germline lookup yields CDR1 SNHLY and CDR2 FYNNEI. This CDR3 comprises 13 residues. The germline V and J ends were trimmed by 6 bases and 4 bases, with 10 bases remaining between them. The CDR3 loop is CASRDHKKNIQYF. CDR3 nucleotides: TGTGCCAGCAGAGACCATAAAAAAAACATTCAGTACTTC.

The rearrangement joins TRBV6-5 to TRBJ1-2, with a tentative D call TRBD1 (6 bases). CDR1 and CDR2 (germline): MNHEY, SVGAGI. Trimming took 5 bases from V and 2 from J, leaving 9 bases between them. CDR3 size: 13 residues. In nucleotides, the CDR3 is TGTGCCAGCAGTCCCGGGACAAACTATGGCTACACCTTC. Translation gives CASSPGTNYGYTF.

The sample holds one count of this clone. The chain combines TRBV7-2 with TRBJ1-4; D unresolved. Looked up from germline, CDR1 is SGHTA and CDR2 is FQGNSA. The CDR3 is 15 residues long. Trimming shortened V by 4 bases and J by 8 bases, and 17 bases separated the two germline ends. The DNA for the CDR3 is TGTGCCAGCAGCTATAGGACGGAGCCCAGGGAAAAACTGTTTTTT. Amino acids: CASSYRTEPREKLFF.

This rearrangement joins TRBV11-3 to TRBJ2-5; TRBD2 matches 13 bases. J gave up 5 bases and V 5 bases, and 8 bases lay outside the gene matches. The CDR3 consists of 16 residues. From germline, CDR1 is SGHNT and CDR2 YENEEA. CDR3 sequence reads: CASSPLRLAGGETQYF. The CDR3 nucleotides read TGTGCCAGCAGCCCTCTACGACTAGCGGGAGGTGAGACCCAGTACTTC.

The chain joins TRBV7-2 to TRBJ2-5, with D possibly being TRBD1 (6 bases). This CDR3 region has 13 residues. Germline CDR1 and CDR2: SGHTA and FQGNSA. Trimming shortened V by 1 base and J by 6 bases, and 9 bases separated the two germline ends. The CDR3 region is CASSLDRAKTQYF. The CDR3 DNA reads as TGTGCCAGCAGCTTAGACAGGGCTAAGACCCAGTACTTC.

The CDR3 bases are TGTGCCAGCAGCTCTACAGGGGGGAGCTCCTACAATGAGCAGTTCTTC. Amino acid sequence: CASSSTGGSSYNEQFF. The chain uses TRBV28 and TRBJ2-1; 8 bases are shared with TRBD1. V was clipped by 6 bases and J by 0 bases; unmatched bases: 7. CDR3 size: 16 residues. Germline assignment: CDR1 MDHEN and CDR2 SYDVKM.

This clone was counted a single time. V and J are TRBV27 and TRBJ2-7; D call uncertain. The germline V and J ends were trimmed by 3 bases and 2 bases, with 8 bases remaining between them. Germline V gene data show CDR1 as MNHEY and CDR2 as SMNVEV (reference sequence). The CDR3 consists of 13 residues. The CDR3 here is CASSFNGPYEQYF. The CDR3 bases are TGTGCCAGCAGTTTTAATGGTCCCTACGAGCAGTACTTC.

The chain recombines TRBV5-4 with TRBJ1-1, with 8 bases identical to TRBD1. V shed 3 bases, J shed 0 bases, and the junction held 7 bases outside the gene matches. Germline CDR1 and CDR2: SGHNT and YYREEE (reference sequence). This CDR3 comprises 16 residues. The CDR3 nucleotides read TGTGCCAGCAGCTCACCCCTCAGGGGGCTGAACACTGAAGCTTTCTTT. This translates into CASSSPLRGLNTEAFF.

The DNA of the CDR3 is TGTGCCATCAGCTCGGGGGAGCCCCTTGGCTACGAGCAGTACTTC. This encodes CAISSGEPLGYEQYF. V and J are TRBV10-3 and TRBJ2-7; a weak D match, TRBD2 (6 bases). V lost 6 bases and J 3 bases, leaving 18 bases between the germline ends. Per the germline V gene, CDR1 is ENHRY and CDR2 is SYGVKD. CDR3 length: 15 residues.